The 26 T cell receptor beta chains reported below all come from one sample, sequenced in a study of a mutant IDH1 vaccine in newly diagnosed glioma. Some clones are missing from TCRdb's copy, which holds only in-frame ones; the method was immunoSEQ multiplex PCR. The data hold some 30,000 clones, with roughly 90% observed a single time. These receptors lack a known antigen. Time point denoted: week 23, last vaccination. The vaccine gave 300 ug of a 20-mer mutant IDH1 peptide subcutaneously per dose. The sample was PBMCs, taken from a glioma patient whose treatment included an IDH1 peptide vaccine. Receptors were obtained from a man aged 40-49 years with glioma.

The rearrangement links TRBV11-2 to TRBJ2-5; D call uncertain. The germline V and J ends were trimmed by 0 bases and 0 bases, with 8 bases remaining between them. CDR1 is SGHAT, CDR2 FQNNGV, per germline. The CDR3 length is 15 residues. The CDR3: CASSLDGADQETQYF. DNA for the CDR3: TGTGCCAGCAGCTTAGATGGTGCAGACCAAGAGACCCAGTACTTC.

The rearrangement uses TRBV20-1 and TRBJ2-1, with D hard to call. The V gene lost 6 bases and the J gene lost 3 bases, with 6 bases spanning the gap. Germline V CDR1 and CDR2: DFQATT, SNEGSKA (reference sequence). This CDR3 is built from 11 residues. Written as DNA, the CDR3 is TGCAGTGCGGATAACTACAATGAGCAGTTCTTC. It specifies CSADNYNEQFF.

The rearrangement uses TRBV27 and TRBJ1-1; 11 bases line up with TRBD1. Germline V gene sequence: CDR1 MNHEY, CDR2 SMNVEV (reference sequence). Trimming cost V 5 bases and J 0 bases; bases outside gene matches: 5. This CDR3 contains 16 residues. The CDR3 protein is CASSLRTGGMNTEAFF. The CDR3 nucleotides read TGTGCCAGCAGTCTCCGGACAGGGGGCATGAACACTGAAGCTTTCTTT.

The chain carries TRBV6-5 and TRBJ1-1, with D possibly TRBD1 on 5 matching bases. Trimming pared 0 bases from V and 3 bases from J, leaving 11 bases between. This CDR3 is 15 amino acids long. In germline, CDR1 is MNHEY, CDR2 SVGAGI. CDR3 sequence reads: CASSYSGGEDTEAFF. DNA for the CDR3: TGTGCCAGCAGTTACTCCGGAGGGGAAGACACTGAAGCTTTCTTT.

The sample holds one count of this clone. CDR3 sequence: CASSHESREQFF. CDR3 in DNA: TGTGCCAGCAGCCACGAATCTCGTGAGCAGTTCTTC. The chain uses TRBV4-2 and TRBJ2-1; D is undetermined. Germline assignment: CDR1 LGHNA and CDR2 YNFKEQ. This CDR3 has 12 residues. V was trimmed by 3 bases and J by 9 bases, leaving 9 bases between them.

This chain uses TRBV5-1 with TRBJ2-1; TRBD2 aligns across 12 bases. V shed 2 bases and J 2 bases; nucleotides not matched to a gene: 5. The CDR3 has 17 residues. The germline gives CDR1 SGHRS, CDR2 YFSETQ. CDR3 sequence reads: CASSFFRTSGAYNEQFF. The CDR3 DNA sequence: TGCGCCAGCAGCTTCTTCAGGACTAGCGGGGCCTACAATGAGCAGTTCTTC.

The CDR3 protein is CATSRDIGLGNTGELFF. The DNA of the CDR3 is TGTGCCACCAGCAGAGATATAGGTCTGGGAAACACCGGGGAGCTGTTTTTT. V and J are TRBV15 and TRBJ2-2; D is uncertain. Trimming cost V 0 bases and J 2 bases, with 13 bases left between them. This CDR3 region has 17 residues. Germline V gene lookup returns CDR1 LNHNV and CDR2 YYDKDF (reference sequence).

V is TRBV7-2 and J is TRBJ1-2; the D is unclear. Trimming removed 0 bases from V and 4 bases from J, with 9 bases in between. CDR1 is SGHTA and CDR2 is FQGNSA in the germline V gene. The CDR3 extends over 14 amino acids. The CDR3 loop is CASSLADPLYGYTF. In DNA form, the CDR3 reads TGTGCCAGCAGCTTAGCAGATCCCCTCTATGGCTACACCTTC. The full variable domain, rest sourced from reference TRBV7-2 and TRBJ1-2, is GAGVSQSPSNKVTEKGKDVELRCDPISGHTALYWYRQSLGQGLEFLIYFQGNSAPDKSGLPSDRFSAERTGGSVSTLTIQRTQQEDSAVYLCASSLADPLYGYTFGSGTRLTVV.

The rearrangement uses TRBV29-1 and TRBJ1-2, with D perhaps TRBD1 (6 bases). This CDR3 contains 13 residues. The germline V and J ends were trimmed by 4 bases and 6 bases, with 15 bases remaining between them. The germline CDR1 and CDR2 sequences are SQVTM and ANQGSEA. CDR3 coding DNA: TGCAGCGTTGCTGGGGGGCTGCGAGATGGCTACACCTTC. This sequence encodes CSVAGGLRDGYTF.

V is TRBV6-5 and J is TRBJ2-2; 8 bases are shared with TRBD2. The V and J ends lost 3 bases and 5 bases, in that order; junction bases with no gene match: 5. This CDR3 has 15 amino acids. Germline V gene sequence: CDR1 MNHEY, CDR2 SVGAGI. CDR3 in DNA: TGTGCCAGCAGTTATAGCGGGGAGTGGACCGGGGAGCTGTTTTTT. This sequence encodes CASSYSGEWTGELFF.

The CDR3 is CASRTDGGARAFF. The CDR3 DNA reads TGTGCCAGCAGGACCGATGGGGGGGCGCGAGCTTTCTTT. The chain combines TRBV28 with TRBJ1-1, with D perhaps matching TRBD1 (6 bases). CDR1 is MDHEN, CDR2 SYDVKM, per germline. The germline V and J ends were trimmed by 6 bases and 10 bases, with 18 bases remaining between them. The CDR3 spans 13 residues.

The rearrangement joins TRBV10-3 to TRBJ2-7; unclear D gene. This CDR3 spans 16 amino acids. Trimming removed 3 bases at V and 6 bases at J, with 21 bases between. Germline V lookup: CDR1 ENHRY, CDR2 SYGVKD. The chain's CDR3 is CAISDRSGLSSTEQYF. The CDR3 DNA is TGTGCCATCAGTGATCGGTCCGGGCTATCCTCCACCGAGCAGTACTTC.

The chain links TRBV19 to TRBJ1-1, with 7 positions matching TRBD1. The CDR3 length is 15 residues. V shed 5 bases, J shed 4 bases, and the junction held 10 bases outside the gene matches. Germline assignment: CDR1 LNHDA and CDR2 SQIVND (reference sequence). CDR3 nucleotide sequence: TGTGCCAGTAGTCCCGGGACAGCCGGGAGCACTGAAGCTTTCTTT. It encodes CASSPGTAGSTEAFF.

This chain connects TRBV23-1 to TRBJ1-2, with a tentative D call TRBD1 (5 bases). TRBV23-1 is treated as an ORF (open reading frame) with a function not yet certain. The CDR3 is made up of 14 amino acids. Trimming stripped 3 bases from V and 1 base from J, with 9 bases between. The CDR3 nucleotides are TGCGCCAGCAGTCACACCGACAGTAACTATGGCTACACCTTC. It encodes CASSHTDSNYGYTF.

The chain combines TRBV6-1 with TRBJ1-5; 7 nucleotides line up with TRBD1. Germline V gene sequence: CDR1 MNHNS, CDR2 SASEGT. The CDR3 contains 17 residues. The V gene end was trimmed by 3 bases and the J gene end by 6 bases; junction bases not matched to a gene: 14. The CDR3 nucleotides are TGTGCCAGCAGTGATGCGACTCACAGGGGCTCCACTCAGCCCCAGCATTTT. Its protein product is CASSDATHRGSTQPQHF.

This clone was seen once. This chain joins TRBV7-6 and TRBJ2-5; a possible D gene is TRBD2 (5 bases). The CDR3 totals 15 residues. Trimming pared 0 bases from V and 2 bases from J, leaving 10 bases between. CDR1 SGHVS and CDR2 FNYEAQ come from the germline V gene. CDR3 DNA sequence: TGTGCCAGCAGCTTAGCGCCAGCGGAGCAAGAGACCCAGTACTTC. Amino acid sequence: CASSLAPAEQETQYF.

The V call is TRBV19, the J call TRBJ1-5; D might be TRBD1 (6 bases). This CDR3 region has 16 residues. V lost 3 bases and J 3 bases, leaving 15 bases between the germline ends. Germline CDR1 LNHDA, CDR2 SQIVND (reference sequence). The CDR3 is CASSMVGGGDNQPQHF. DNA for the CDR3: TGTGCCAGTAGTATGGTAGGAGGGGGTGACAATCAGCCCCAGCATTTT.

The chain recombines TRBV5-4 with TRBJ1-1; TRBD1 matches 8 bases. The CDR3 sequence is 15 residues long. Germline CDR1 reads SGHNT; CDR2 reads YYREEE (reference sequence). J was trimmed by 1 base and V by 0 bases; bases with no gene match: 2. The CDR3 region is CASSLGGQGNTEAFF. The DNA of the CDR3 is TGTGCCAGCAGCTTGGGAGGACAGGGGAACACTGAAGCTTTCTTT. Drawing the rest from reference TRBV5-4 and TRBJ1-1, the complete variable domain is ETGVTQSPTHLIKTRGQQVTLRCSSQSGHNTVSWYQQALGQGPQFIFQYYREEENGRGNFPPRFSGLQFPNYSSELNVNALELDDSALYLCASSLGGQGNTEAFFGQGTRLTVV.

This CDR3 is CASSWPPRQNTGELFF. The CDR3 nucleotides read TGCGCCAGCAGCTGGCCGCCTAGACAGAACACCGGGGAGCTGTTTTTT. V gene TRBV5-1 combines with J gene TRBJ2-2; D is unclear. Germline V CDR1 and CDR2: SGHRS, YFSETQ. This CDR3 contains 16 residues. Trimming took off 3 bases at V and 1 base at J, with 13 bases between the two ends. Drawing the rest from reference TRBV5-1 and TRBJ2-2, the complete variable domain is KAGVTQTPRYLIKTRGQQVTLSCSPISGHRSVSWYQQTPGQGLQFLFEYFSETQRNKGNFPGRFSGRQFSNSRSEMNVSTLELGDSALYLCASSWPPRQNTGELFFGEGSRLTVL.

This sequence joins TRBV5-6 and TRBJ2-7; TRBD2 matches at 9 bases. The CDR3 totals 14 residues. Germline CDR1 SGHDT, CDR2 YYEEEE. V was clipped by 3 bases and J by 4 bases; unmatched bases: 5. The CDR3 sequence: CASSSPGLAYEQYF. The CDR3 DNA sequence: TGTGCCAGCAGCTCGCCGGGACTAGCATACGAGCAGTACTTC.

The rearrangement links TRBV5-6 to TRBJ1-2; no reliable D call. The CDR3 covers 12 residues. Per the germline V gene, CDR1 is SGHDT and CDR2 is YYEEEE. V was cut by 2 bases and J by 8 bases, with 10 bases left in between. CDR3 in DNA: TGTGCCAGCAGCTTCCTACATGGGGGCTACACCTTC. It specifies CASSFLHGGYTF.

The chain recombines TRBV5-1 with TRBJ2-3, with a tentative D call TRBD1 (5 bases). The V end was cut by 0 bases, the J end by 3 bases, with 14 bases between. Per germline, CDR1 SGHRS and CDR2 YFSETQ. The CDR3 is 16 amino acids. This chain's CDR3 is CASSLEGRVVTDTQYF. Here the CDR3 DNA reads TGCGCCAGCAGCTTGGAAGGCAGGGTAGTAACAGATACGCAGTATTTT.

This chain joins TRBV2 and TRBJ2-7; 9 nucleotides match TRBD1. The J segment lost 1 base and the V segment lost 6 bases, leaving 7 bases of the junction unmatched. CDR3 length: 15 amino acids. Germline CDR1 is SNHLY and CDR2 is FYNNEI. CDR3 protein: CASREPGTGSYEQYV. CDR3 nucleotide sequence: TGTGCCAGCAGGGAGCCCGGGACAGGGTCCTACGAGCAGTACGTC.

This clone was observed a single time. This chain connects TRBV5-4 to TRBJ2-1, with 10 bases fitting TRBD2. Germline assignment: CDR1 SGHNT and CDR2 YYREEE (reference sequence). The CDR3 extends over 16 amino acids. Losses at the gene ends were 1 base for V and 5 bases for J; bases not matched to a gene: 6. Here the CDR3 reads CASSLQILAGHNEQFF. DNA for the CDR3: TGTGCCAGCAGCTTGCAAATACTAGCGGGGCACAATGAGCAGTTCTTC.

J is TRBJ1-6 and V is TRBV27; no reliable D call. Trimming cost V 4 bases and J 0 bases, with 10 bases left between them. Per the germline V gene, CDR1 is MNHEY and CDR2 is SMNVEV (reference sequence). The CDR3 consists of 16 residues. CDR3 in amino acids: CASSSPSLSYNSPLHF. The CDR3 bases are TGTGCCAGCAGTTCCCCGTCCCTCTCCTATAATTCACCCCTCCACTTT.

This rearrangement joins TRBV2 to TRBJ2-7; D call uncertain. The CDR3 loop spans 14 amino acids. The germline V and J ends were trimmed by 6 bases and 2 bases, with 14 bases remaining between them. Germline-derived CDR1 and CDR2 are SNHLY and FYNNEI. CDR3 DNA sequence: TGTGCCAGCAGCGAGATAGGGCTAACCTACGAGCAGTACTTC. This encodes CASSEIGLTYEQYF.